The source of this T cell receptor beta chain is a study of shared clonotypes between healthy human individuals. The CDR3 sequence is 14 residues long. V shed 4 bases and J shed 3 bases, with 11 bases lying between them. Germline CDR1 is SGHTS and CDR2 is YDEGEE. Healthy HIV-negative adults with no recent acute infections or vaccinations were recruited as donors. Donors, without exception, were Caucasian adults residing in Nashville, Tennessee. Sequencing used immunoSEQ multiplex PCR; TCRdb keeps in-frame clones, though not all of them. The sample includes hundreds of thousands of clones, roughly 70% of them seen just once.

Sequencing was performed on memory CD4+ T cells sorted from blood. As to subset: CD45RA-negative fraction. The sequence was collected from a young man in good health. This chain uses TRBV5-8 with TRBJ1-5, with D hard to call. CDR3 in amino acids: CASSVRVSNQPQHF. CDR3 DNA: TGTGCCAGCAGCGTCCGGGTCTCCAATCAGCCCCAGCATTTT. Full variable domain (rest looked up from reference TRBV5-8 and TRBJ1-5): EAGVTQSPTHLIKTRGQQATLRCSPISGHTSVYWYQQALGLGLQFLLWYDEGEERNRGNFPPRFSGRQFPNYSSELNVNALELEDSALYLCASSVRVSNQPQHFGDGTRLSIL.